This T cell receptor beta chain was sequenced in a study of blood T cell repertoires in COVID-19. Study-level background: In each case, the material was cDNA or gDNA derived from T cells, B-cell-depleted T cells, or PBMCs.

Under the authors' procedure: The authors estimated nucleated cell counts from reference gene primer amplification. Libraries were prepared by immunoSEQ multiplex PCR; TCRdb keeps only in-frame clonotypes and omits some of them. The DNA gave D and trimming, while V, J and clone size come from that table. The table has under 150,000 clones, roughly 80% seen once; the top ten hold around 1.5%. The CDR3 consists of 14 residues. The germline V gene has CDR1 LNHDA and CDR2 SQIVND (reference sequence). V dropped 5 bases and J dropped 6 bases, with 16 bases sitting between them. This sequence was found in a man between 50 and 59 years old with acute or convalescent COVID-19. J is TRBJ1-1 and V is TRBV19; a weak D match, TRBD1 (6 bases). Specimen: peripheral blood. For the CDR3, the DNA is TGTGCCAGTAGTCCCGTTACAGGGCGATCTGAAGCTTTCTTT. It encodes CASSPVTGRSEAFF. The full variable domain, with the rest looked up from reference TRBV19 and TRBJ1-1, is DGGITQSPKYLFRKEGQNVTLSCEQNLNHDAMYWYRQDPGQGLRLIYYSQIVNDFQKGDIAEGYSVSREKKESFPLTVTSAQKNPTAFYLCASSPVTGRSEAFFGQGTRLTVV.